What follows are 29 T cell receptor beta chains derived from one specimen sequenced in a study of OX40 agonist ivuxolimab in advanced cancers. Assay: immunoSEQ multiplex PCR; the TCRdb copy retains only in-frame clones and omits some. This sample has 90,000 to 120,000 clones, with 90% found just once. Sequencing was performed on CD4+ or CD8+ T cells sorted from blood, taken in a trial of the OX40 agonist ivuxolimab. The receptors derive from an adult with an advanced solid tumor such as melanoma, head and neck, liver or kidney cancer.

This rearrangement joins TRBV6-1 to TRBJ1-5, with D possibly being TRBD1 (5 bases). V lost 6 bases, J lost 5 bases, and 17 bases lay in between. Germline CDR1 and CDR2: MNHNS and SASEGT. The CDR3 runs 15 residues. The CDR3 reads CASSARTPTDQPQHF. In DNA form, the CDR3 reads TGTGCCAGCAGCGCAAGGACACCAACAGATCAGCCCCAGCATTTT.

V usage is TRBV19 and J usage is TRBJ1-3; possible D gene TRBD1, 6 bases. Germline lookup yields CDR1 LNHDA and CDR2 SQIVND (reference sequence). This CDR3 comprises 17 residues. V was clipped by 7 bases and J by 0 bases, with 19 bases between them. The CDR3 DNA reads as TGTGCCAGTACTAGTTTATCGTGGACAGTCTCTGGAAACACCATATATTTT. It yields the protein CASTSLSWTVSGNTIYF. Looking up the rest from reference TRBV19 and TRBJ1-3 gives the full variable domain: DGGITQSPKYLFRKEGQNVTLSCEQNLNHDAMYWYRQDPGQGLRLIYYSQIVNDFQKGDIAEGYSVSREKKESFPLTVTSAQKNPTAFYLCASTSLSWTVSGNTIYFGEGSWLTVV.

This chain links TRBV5-1 with TRBJ1-2; possible D gene TRBD1, 6 bases. The V gene's germline CDR1 is SGHRS and CDR2 YFSETQ. The CDR3 totals 15 residues. Trimming shortened V by 4 bases and J by 0 bases, and 13 bases separated the two germline ends. This CDR3 is CASSQTGDPNYGYTF. For the CDR3, the DNA is TGCGCCAGCAGCCAGACAGGAGATCCTAACTATGGCTACACCTTC. The variable domain in full, completed from reference TRBV5-1 and TRBJ1-2, reads KAGVTQTPRYLIKTRGQQVTLSCSPISGHRSVSWYQQTPGQGLQFLFEYFSETQRNKGNFPGRFSGRQFSNSRSEMNVSTLELGDSALYLCASSQTGDPNYGYTFGSGTRLTVV.

This rearrangement joins TRBV6-6 to TRBJ1-5; D unresolved. Trimming shortened V by 4 bases and J by 0 bases, and 4 bases separated the two germline ends. The CDR3 contains 13 residues. The V gene's germline CDR1 is MNHNY and CDR2 SVGAGI (reference sequence). This CDR3 reads CASSSSSNQPQHF. CDR3 nucleotide sequence: TGTGCCAGCAGTTCCAGTAGCAATCAGCCCCAGCATTTT.

The V and J genes are TRBV7-8 and TRBJ1-5; D perhaps matches TRBD1 (5 bases). CDR1 SGHVS and CDR2 FQNEAQ come from the germline V gene. The CDR3 sequence is 16 residues long. Trimming took off 3 bases at V and 1 base at J, with 13 bases between the two ends. CDR3 region: CASSFREGRSNQPQHF. DNA of the CDR3: TGTGCCAGCAGCTTCAGGGAGGGTAGGAGCAATCAGCCCCAGCATTTT.

This clone was found once. The V and J genes are TRBV7-2 and TRBJ2-3, with 10 bases identical to TRBD2. V was clipped by 0 bases and J by 7 bases; unmatched bases: 10. Germline CDR1 SGHTA, CDR2 FQGNSA. The CDR3 is 17 amino acids. The CDR3 region is CASSLAPLAGGSNTQYF. The CDR3 nucleotides read TGTGCCAGCAGCTTAGCGCCCTTAGCGGGAGGTTCGAATACGCAGTATTTT.

The chain joins TRBV7-2 to TRBJ2-7, with D hard to call. Trimming took off 3 bases at V and 0 bases at J, with 9 bases between the two ends. CDR1 and CDR2 (germline): SGHTA, FQGNSA. This CDR3 spans 14 amino acids. For the CDR3, the DNA is TGTGCCAGCAGCTTGTACTCCCTCTCCTACGAGCAGTACTTC. It encodes CASSLYSLSYEQYF.

This clone was counted a single time. V and J are TRBV7-2 and TRBJ1-3, with D possibly TRBD1 on 5 matching bases. The CDR3 runs 14 residues. V lost 6 bases and J lost 4, with 13 bases in between. CDR1 and CDR2 from the germline V gene are SGHTA and FQGNSA. For the CDR3, the DNA is TGTGCCAGCAGTTATCAGGGATTCGGAAACACCATATATTTT. Amino acid sequence: CASSYQGFGNTIYF.

The count of this clone is one. J is TRBJ2-7 and V is TRBV6-5; 8 bases are shared with TRBD2. With V trimmed by 6 bases and J by 2 bases, 9 bases remained unmatched. Germline CDR1 and CDR2: MNHEY and SVGAGI. The CDR3 extends over 15 amino acids. CDR3 sequence: CASRLLAGPAYEQYF. CDR3 nucleotide sequence: TGTGCCAGCAGGCTCCTAGCGGGCCCTGCCTACGAGCAGTACTTC.

The chain recombines TRBV6-5 with TRBJ2-1; either TRBD1 or TRBD2 may fit D (7 bases each). The V and J ends lost 7 bases and 0 bases respectively, with 13 bases between them. This CDR3 has 15 amino acids. Germline V CDR1 and CDR2: MNHEY, SVGAGI. CDR3 region: CASTSGGGSYNEQFF. The CDR3, as DNA: TGTGCCAGCACCTCAGGGGGGGGCTCCTACAATGAGCAGTTCTTC.

The chain combines TRBV5-1 with TRBJ2-2; perhaps TRBD1 as D (6 bases). The V end lost 1 base, the J end lost 4 bases, and 14 bases lay between the germline ends. In germline, CDR1 is SGHRS, CDR2 YFSETQ. CDR3 length: 16 residues. DNA of the CDR3: TGCGCCAGCAGCTTGTCCAGGGGAATCGGCACCGGGGAGCTGTTTTTT. Its protein product is CASSLSRGIGTGELFF.

This chain connects TRBV5-8 to TRBJ1-4, with D unclear. Germline CDR1 and CDR2: SGHTS and YDEGEE. The CDR3 has 15 residues. The V end was cut by 4 bases, the J end by 5 bases, with 15 bases between. CDR3 sequence (DNA): TGTGCCAGCAGCCCCGCCTCTAGAGGGAATGAAAAACTGTTTTTT. Protein: CASSPASRGNEKLFF.

The chain joins TRBV2 to TRBJ1-3, with D unresolved. Looked up from germline, CDR1 is SNHLY and CDR2 is FYNNEI. Trimming cost V 1 base and J 1 base, with 5 bases left between them. The CDR3 covers 14 residues. This CDR3 is CASSEGRSGNTIYF. In DNA, the CDR3 is TGTGCCAGCAGTGAAGGGAGATCTGGAAACACCATATATTTT.

The rearrangement uses TRBV29-1 and TRBJ2-3; D gene uncertain. The germline V and J ends were trimmed by 3 bases and 2 bases, with 6 bases remaining between them. This CDR3 is built from 12 residues. The germline V gene encodes CDR1 SQVTM and CDR2 ANQGSEA. This CDR3 reads CSVDANTDTQYF. DNA of the CDR3: TGCAGCGTTGACGCGAACACAGATACGCAGTATTTT.

The rearrangement links TRBV28 to TRBJ2-1; TRBD2 matches 13 bases. Germline assignment: CDR1 MDHEN and CDR2 SYDVKM. The V segment lost 4 bases and the J segment 7 bases; nucleotides outside the gene matches: 10. CDR3 length: 17 amino acids. Here the CDR3 reads CASSSLRTSGSDNEQFF. DNA of the CDR3: TGTGCCAGCAGTTCCCTCCGGACTAGCGGGAGTGATAATGAGCAGTTCTTC.

The chain has TRBV28 and TRBJ2-7; D is perhaps TRBD1 or TRBD2 (5 bases each). The length of the CDR3 is 17 residues. Germline loops: CDR1 MDHEN, CDR2 SYDVKM. V gave up 1 base and J gave up 0 bases, with 16 bases separating them. This chain's CDR3 is CASSLLGIGDDSYEQYF. Here the CDR3 DNA reads TGTGCCAGCAGTTTATTAGGGATCGGGGACGACTCCTACGAGCAGTACTTC.

J is TRBJ2-7 and V is TRBV5-6; 11 nucleotides agree with TRBD1. The length of the CDR3 is 16 residues. V was pared by 2 bases and J by 1 base, with 5 bases of the junction left unmatched. Germline V CDR1 and CDR2: SGHDT, YYEEEE. Here the CDR3 reads CASSFGQGAVSYEQYF. The CDR3, as DNA: TGTGCCAGCAGCTTCGGACAGGGGGCCGTATCCTACGAGCAGTACTTC.

The rearrangement joins TRBV15 to TRBJ2-2; 13 nucleotides line up with TRBD2. The CDR3 length is 16 residues. Germline V gene sequence: CDR1 LNHNV, CDR2 YYDKDF (reference sequence). Unmatched junction bases numbered 6, after V lost 5 bases and J lost 6 bases. CDR3 nucleotides: TGTGCCACCAGCGGGACTAGCGGGAAAGTATCCGGGGAGCTGTTTTTT. Residues: CATSGTSGKVSGELFF.

The DNA for the CDR3 is TGTGCCAGCAGCCGTCCGAGCGGGAGCCGGGAGACCCAGTACTTC. It yields the protein CASSRPSGSRETQYF. The chain recombines TRBV5-4 with TRBJ2-5, with 8 bases identical to TRBD2. V lost 4 bases, J lost 5 bases, and 10 bases stayed unmatched. The CDR3 is 15 amino acids. Germline-derived CDR1 and CDR2 are SGHNT and YYREEE (reference sequence).

This chain links TRBV27 with TRBJ2-2, with D tentatively TRBD2 (7 bases). Per the germline V gene, CDR1 is MNHEY and CDR2 is SMNVEV (reference sequence). V lost 7 bases to trimming and J lost 0 bases, with 18 bases between them. The CDR3 has 17 residues. The CDR3, as DNA: TGTGCCAGCACCAAAGGGGGGGGCCACGCGAACACCGGGGAGCTGTTTTTT. It is translated as CASTKGGGHANTGELFF.

This chain connects TRBV7-2 to TRBJ2-5; no clear D. CDR3 length: 14 amino acids. Deletions cut 0 bases from V and 3 bases from J, with 8 bases between. The germline V gene has CDR1 SGHTA and CDR2 FQGNSA. The CDR3 sequence is CASSLAFAEETQYF. The CDR3 bases are TGTGCCAGCAGCTTAGCCTTCGCCGAAGAGACCCAGTACTTC.

The CDR3 coding sequence is TGCGCCAGCAGCTTGGCCACTAGCGGGAGGAGAGAGACCCAGTACTTC. It encodes CASSLATSGRRETQYF. The J gene is TRBJ2-5, the V gene TRBV5-1; 12 nucleotides match TRBD2. Germline CDR1 is SGHRS and CDR2 is YFSETQ. The CDR3 sequence is 16 residues long. Germline trimming cut 0 bases from V and 4 bases from J; bases unmatched to any gene: 4.

The rearrangement uses TRBV2 and TRBJ1-3; no reliable D call. Trimming cost V 2 bases and J 0 bases, with 8 bases left between them. There are 15 residues in the CDR3. Per germline, CDR1 SNHLY and CDR2 FYNNEI. The CDR3 nucleotides read TGTGCCAGCAGTGAAACCGGAATCTCTGGAAACACCATATATTTT. Its translation is CASSETGISGNTIYF.

The genes are TRBV7-9 and TRBJ2-7, with D uncertain. The V gene's germline CDR1 is SEHNR and CDR2 FQNEAQ (reference sequence). The V and J ends lost 1 base and 2 bases respectively, with 12 bases between them. The CDR3 has 15 residues. The CDR3, as DNA: TGTGCCAGCAGCTTAGATTCAAGACTTCCCTACGAGCAGTACTTC. This gives the protein CASSLDSRLPYEQYF.

This clone was seen just once. The sample contains more than one DNA sequence encoding this CDR3. V usage is TRBV4-3 and J usage is TRBJ2-5; D not certain. The CDR3 is made up of 14 amino acids. CDR1 LGHNA and CDR2 YSLEER come from the germline V gene. V lost 1 base, J lost 2 bases, and 8 bases lay in between. The CDR3 reads CASSQGGSQETQYF. The DNA for the CDR3 is TGCGCCAGCAGCCAAGGAGGAAGTCAAGAGACCCAGTACTTC.

The CDR3 is CASSRSEWGTGELFF. DNA for the CDR3: TGTGCCAGCAGCCGCTCCGAATGGGGCACCGGGGAGCTGTTTTTT. The gene calls are TRBV6-5 and TRBJ2-2; D unresolved. Germline lookup yields CDR1 MNHEY and CDR2 SVGAGI. Trimming shortened V by 6 bases and J by 4 bases, and 15 bases separated the two germline ends. The CDR3 has 15 residues.

For this clone: Different DNA sequences within this sample yield the same CDR3. This chain joins TRBV5-6 and TRBJ2-1; the D is unclear. CDR1 is SGHDT, CDR2 YYEEEE, per germline. Trimming cost V 2 bases and J 4 bases, with 4 bases left between them. The CDR3 spans 12 residues. Here the CDR3 DNA reads TGTGCCAGCAGCTTCAAGTACAATGAGCAGTTCTTC. Amino acid sequence: CASSFKYNEQFF.

This chain joins TRBV7-7 and TRBJ2-7; D not resolved. The V end was cut by 1 base, the J end by 2 bases, with 12 bases between. The CDR3 extends over 15 amino acids. The germline CDR1 and CDR2 sequences are SSHAT and FNYEAQ (reference sequence). Here the CDR3 reads CASSLGLSPAYEQYF. Here the CDR3 DNA reads TGTGCCAGCAGCTTAGGCCTCAGTCCGGCCTACGAGCAGTACTTC.

To note about this clone: Mismatch with germline at one junction end may stem from a read error. This chain links TRBV6-1 with TRBJ2-2; D unclear. This CDR3 is 14 amino acids long. Germline CDR1 and CDR2: MNHNS and SASEGT. CDR3 residues: CASREGWNTGELFF. Here the CDR3 DNA reads TGTGCCAGCAGGGAAGGGTGGAACACCGGGGAGCTGTTTTTT.